One and the same sample provided the 8 T cell receptor beta chains below, sequenced in a study of cytomegalovirus exposure and HLA in healthy donors. Vbeta (60) and Jbeta (13) primers were used in the PCR. Method: immunoSEQ multiplex PCR; TCRdb's copy keeps in-frame clones and lacks some. The sample lists fewer than 85,000 clones, about three quarters occurring once. Sequencing used PBMCs. These receptors came from a woman between 40 and 55 years old in good health and CMV-seropositive.

CDR3 protein: CASSRNSDQPQHF. CDR3 bases: TGTGCCAGCAGCCGAAACAGTGATCAGCCCCAGCATTTT. V is TRBV6-5 and J is TRBJ1-5; unclear D gene. There are 13 residues in the CDR3. CDR1 and CDR2 (germline): MNHEY, SVGAGI. Trimming left V 6 bases short and J 5 bases short, with 11 bases between.

This clone was detected once. The chain employs TRBV7-9 and TRBJ1-5; 12 nucleotides match TRBD1. CDR1 SEHNR and CDR2 FQNEAQ come from the germline V gene (reference sequence). CDR3 length equals 15 residues. Trimming took 2 bases from V and 7 from J; bases not matched to a gene: 3. In DNA form, the CDR3 reads TGTGCCAGCAGCTTATCGGGACAGGGGGCCCAGCCCCAGCATTTT. Protein product: CASSLSGQGAQPQHF.

The V gene is TRBV30, the J gene TRBJ1-1; D not certain. V was shortened by 7 bases and J by 1 base, with 13 bases between the two germline ends. The CDR3 spans 13 residues. Germline V gene sequence: CDR1 GTSNPN, CDR2 SVGIG (reference sequence). In DNA form, the CDR3 reads TGTGCCTCGAGAAGGGCGGGGAACACTGAAGCTTTCTTT. This sequence encodes CASRRAGNTEAFF.

The rearrangement joins TRBV15 to TRBJ1-5; tentative D call: TRBD1 (6 bases). This CDR3 contains 15 residues. The V end lost 2 bases, the J end lost 1 base, and 9 bases lay between the germline ends. Germline-derived CDR1 and CDR2 are LNHNV and YYDKDF (reference sequence). The CDR3 loop is CATSRTGRSNQPQHF. The CDR3 DNA reads TGTGCCACCAGCAGAACAGGGCGGAGCAATCAGCCCCAGCATTTT.

The genes are TRBV18 and TRBJ2-5, with 7 bases lining up with TRBD2. Germline values: CDR1 KGHSH, CDR2 LQKENI. Germline trimming cut 3 bases from V and 9 bases from J; bases unmatched to any gene: 10. The CDR3 length is 14 residues. The CDR3 region has the DNA TGTGCCAGCTCACCGCCAGCGGGGCCGCAGGCCCAGTACTTC. Translation: CASSPPAGPQAQYF. Supplemented by reference TRBV18 and TRBJ2-5, the full variable domain reads NAGVMQNPRHLVRRRGQEARLRCSPMKGHSHVYWYRQLPEEGLKFMVYLQKENIIDESGMPKERFSAEFPKEGPSILRIQQVVRGDSAAYFCASSPPAGPQAQYFGPGTRLLVL.

The CDR3 protein is CAMTGTENTEAFF. The CDR3 DNA reads TGTGCCATGACCGGGACAGAGAACACTGAAGCTTTCTTT. This sequence joins TRBV10-3 and TRBJ1-1; 7 nucleotides line up with TRBD1. Germline V gene lookup returns CDR1 ENHRY and CDR2 SYGVKD. The CDR3 runs 13 residues. J was trimmed by 1 base and V by 9 bases; bases with no gene match: 5.

The rearrangement uses TRBV6-5 and TRBJ1-1; the match to TRBD1 covers 7 bases. This CDR3 is built from 14 residues. Germline trimming cut 4 bases from V and 3 bases from J; bases unmatched to any gene: 5. From germline, CDR1 is MNHEY and CDR2 SVGAGI. The CDR3 DNA reads as TGTGCCAGCAGTTCGACAGGGAGGCACACTGAAGCTTTCTTT. Translation gives CASSSTGRHTEAFF.

The chain recombines TRBV19 with TRBJ1-2; 9 bases line up with TRBD1. V shed 1 base, J shed 5 bases, and the junction held 5 bases outside the gene matches. The CDR3 is 15 residues long. Germline V CDR1 and CDR2: LNHDA, SQIVND (reference sequence). The CDR3 is CASSIVTTGGYGYTF. The CDR3 bases are TGTGCCAGTAGTATAGTTACGACAGGGGGTTATGGCTACACCTTC.